A selection of T cell receptor beta chains follows, all from one sample in a study of blood T cell repertoires in COVID-19. TCRdb's table, derived via immunoSEQ multiplex PCR, lists solely in-frame clones and lacks some. The sample lists tens of thousands of clones; 80% to 90% were seen once. Sequenced sample: peripheral blood. These receptor sequences come from a woman aged 60-75 years with acute or convalescent COVID-19. Each CDR3 is given without its conserved first and last residue. The size field is filled for only some rows; it gives once, few, many or a size class.

v_call: TRBV5-1
j_call: TRBJ2-7
clone_size: -
cdr3_aa: ASSLTADEQY

v_call: TRBV5-6
j_call: TRBJ2-7
clone_size: -
cdr3_aa: ASSLRDRGHEQY

v_call: TRBV7-7
j_call: TRBJ2-2
clone_size: -
cdr3_aa: ASSLGVGTNTGELF

v_call: TRBV6-1
j_call: TRBJ1-5
clone_size: -
cdr3_aa: ASSDTGYNQPQH

v_call: TRBV29-1
j_call: TRBJ1-3
clone_size: few
cdr3_aa: SVAILAGQSSGNTIY

v_call: TRBV3-1/TRBV3-2
j_call: TRBJ1-3
clone_size: -
cdr3_aa: ASSQGSVSSGNTIY

v_call: TRBV6-2/TRBV6-3
j_call: TRBJ2-7
clone_size: -
cdr3_aa: ASSAGGLLYEQY

v_call: TRBV20-1
j_call: TRBJ2-1
clone_size: -
cdr3_aa: SASSSGLAGTYNEQF

v_call: TRBV5-5
j_call: TRBJ1-2
clone_size: -
cdr3_aa: ASSQRQGDYGYT

v_call: TRBV5-1
j_call: TRBJ2-3
clone_size: -
cdr3_aa: ASSSAGPRYTDTQY

v_call: TRBV19
j_call: TRBJ2-5
clone_size: -
cdr3_aa: ASSFTGGYETQY

v_call: TRBV18
j_call: TRBJ2-3
clone_size: -
cdr3_aa: ASSPRTGLTPSTDTQY

v_call: TRBV18
j_call: TRBJ2-7
clone_size: -
cdr3_aa: ASSTGDGPYEQY

v_call: TRBV4-1
j_call: TRBJ1-5
clone_size: -
cdr3_aa: ASSPWGSQPQH

v_call: TRBV6-5
j_call: TRBJ1-2
clone_size: few
cdr3_aa: ASSYSGLFNYGYT

v_call: TRBV29-1
j_call: TRBJ1-5
clone_size: -
cdr3_aa: SVARAGEPQH

v_call: TRBV21-1
j_call: TRBJ2-1
clone_size: -
cdr3_aa: ASSKYLSQWDSLSRAGWRDEQF

v_call: TRBV30
j_call: TRBJ1-5
clone_size: once
cdr3_aa: AWSVGGYRTNQPQH

v_call: TRBV3-1/TRBV3-2
j_call: TRBJ2-7
clone_size: once
cdr3_aa: ASSRSLGQGTYEQY

v_call: TRBV4-1
j_call: TRBJ1-2
clone_size: -
cdr3_aa: ASSQAAEIPNYGYT

v_call: TRBV6-5
j_call: TRBJ1-2
clone_size: -
cdr3_aa: ASTERTGIGYT

v_call: TRBV6-5
j_call: TRBJ2-3
clone_size: -
cdr3_aa: ATPQPGQGTDTQY

v_call: TRBV19
j_call: TRBJ1-6
clone_size: -
cdr3_aa: ASSFASLNSPLH

v_call: TRBV4-2
j_call: TRBJ2-2
clone_size: -
cdr3_aa: ASSQDSRLAGAGGELF

v_call: TRBV2
j_call: TRBJ1-1
clone_size: -
cdr3_aa: ASSEGSEGPYEAF